The clone carrying this TCR beta chain has a count of ten or more. Its antigen is not identified. The data derive from a study of early T cells in non-severe SARS-CoV-2 infection. Regarding the study as a whole: The matching step, a VDJdb search, favored anti-spike CD8 responses and missed private and CD4 specificities.

Molecules of cDNA were individually given unique molecular identifiers that were attached to them. TCRdb re-analysed the 5' RACE reads in MiXCR, keeping a single row per CDR3 protein. The sample includes approximately 63,000 distinct CDR3 sequences, 5.9% of them seen just once. The source of this sequence is an adult who was a healthcare worker with PCR-confirmed SARS-CoV-2 infection or an uninfected control (not recorded which). Here the sequenced sample was whole blood, taken at baseline.

Written as DNA, the CDR3 is TGTGCCAGCAGCTTTCGGCGTCGAACCCTCTCCTACAATGAGCAGTTCTTC. This codes for CASSFRRRTLSYNEQFF. This chain links TRBV7-2 with TRBJ2-1; D ambiguous. This CDR3 is built from 17 residues. V was clipped by 3 bases and J by 0 bases, with 15 bases between them. Looked up from germline, CDR1 is SGHTA and CDR2 is FQGNSA.